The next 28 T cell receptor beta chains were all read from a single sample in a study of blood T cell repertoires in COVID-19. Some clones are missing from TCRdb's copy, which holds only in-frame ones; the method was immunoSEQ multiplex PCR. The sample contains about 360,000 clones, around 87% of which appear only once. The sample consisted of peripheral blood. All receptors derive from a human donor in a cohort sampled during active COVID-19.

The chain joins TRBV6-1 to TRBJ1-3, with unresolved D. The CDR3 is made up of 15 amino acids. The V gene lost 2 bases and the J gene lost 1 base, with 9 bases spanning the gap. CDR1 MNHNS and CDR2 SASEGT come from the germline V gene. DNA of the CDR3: TGTGCCAGCAGTGAATTAGGAGGGTCTGGAAACACCATATATTTT. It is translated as CASSELGGSGNTIYF.

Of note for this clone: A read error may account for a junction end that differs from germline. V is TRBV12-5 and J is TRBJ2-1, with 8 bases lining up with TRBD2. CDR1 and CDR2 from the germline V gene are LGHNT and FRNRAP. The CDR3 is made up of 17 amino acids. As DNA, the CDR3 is TGTGCTAATGGTTTGGTCCATCCGGGGGGGCCTGATAATGAGCAGTTCTTC. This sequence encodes CANGLVHPGGPDNEQFF. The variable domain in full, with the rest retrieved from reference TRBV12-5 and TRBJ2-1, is DARVTQTPRHKVTEMGQEVTMRCQPILGHNTVFWYRQTMMQGLELLAYFRNRAPLDDSGMPKDRFSAEMPDATLATLKIQPSEPRDSAVYFCANGLVHPGGPDNEQFFGPGTRLTVL.

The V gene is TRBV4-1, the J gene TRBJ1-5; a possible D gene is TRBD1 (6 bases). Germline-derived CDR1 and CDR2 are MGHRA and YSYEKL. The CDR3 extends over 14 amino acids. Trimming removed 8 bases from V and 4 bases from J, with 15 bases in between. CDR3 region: CASALQGSNQPQHF. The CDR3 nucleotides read TGCGCCAGCGCCTTACAGGGTTCGAATCAGCCCCAGCATTTT.

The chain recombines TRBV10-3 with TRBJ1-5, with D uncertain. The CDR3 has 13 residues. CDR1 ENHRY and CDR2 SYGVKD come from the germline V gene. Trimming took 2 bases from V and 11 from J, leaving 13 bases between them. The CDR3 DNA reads TGTGCCATCAGTGAGACGGGTCCACGGTCCCAGCATTTT. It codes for CAISETGPRSQHF.

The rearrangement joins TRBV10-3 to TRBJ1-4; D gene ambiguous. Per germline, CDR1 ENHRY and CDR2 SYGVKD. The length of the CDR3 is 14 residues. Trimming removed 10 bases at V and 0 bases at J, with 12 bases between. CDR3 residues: CATRLGTTNEKLFF. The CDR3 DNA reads TGTGCCACCCGCCTCGGGACAACTAATGAAAAACTGTTTTTT.

CDR3 region: CASTGGTENTGELFF. The CDR3 nucleotides are TGTGCCAGCACCGGCGGGACAGAAAACACCGGGGAGCTGTTTTTT. The V call is TRBV9, the J call TRBJ2-2; tentative D call: TRBD1 (7 bases). The CDR3 loop spans 15 amino acids. Trimming took 6 bases from V and 2 from J, leaving 14 bases between them. CDR1 and CDR2 from the germline V gene are SGDLS and YYNGEE.

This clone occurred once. CDR3 in DNA: TGTGCCAGCAGCCACCGGGACAGGGGCACCTACAATGAGCAGTTCTTC. It is translated as CASSHRDRGTYNEQFF. The rearrangement uses TRBV7-8 and TRBJ2-1, with 10 bases aligning to TRBD1. This CDR3 comprises 16 residues. Trimming removed 5 bases from V and 2 bases from J; junction bases left unmatched: 6. Per germline, CDR1 SGHVS and CDR2 FQNEAQ.

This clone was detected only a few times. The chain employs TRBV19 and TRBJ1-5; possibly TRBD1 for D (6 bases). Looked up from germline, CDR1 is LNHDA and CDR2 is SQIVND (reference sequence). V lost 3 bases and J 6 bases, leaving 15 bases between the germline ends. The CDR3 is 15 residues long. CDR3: CASSMGGGGIQPQHF. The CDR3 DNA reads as TGTGCCAGTAGTATGGGGGGCGGGGGAATTCAGCCCCAGCATTTT.

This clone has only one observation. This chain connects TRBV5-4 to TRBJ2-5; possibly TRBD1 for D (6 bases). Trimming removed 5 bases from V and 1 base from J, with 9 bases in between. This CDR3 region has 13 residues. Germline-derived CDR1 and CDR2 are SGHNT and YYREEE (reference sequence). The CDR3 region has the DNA TGTGCCAGCAGTTTCAGGGGCCAAGAGACCCAGTACTTC. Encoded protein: CASSFRGQETQYF.

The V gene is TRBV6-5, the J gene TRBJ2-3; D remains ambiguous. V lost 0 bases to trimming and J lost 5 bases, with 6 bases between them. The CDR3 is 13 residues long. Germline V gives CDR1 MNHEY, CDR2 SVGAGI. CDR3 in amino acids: CASSYSTRDTQYF. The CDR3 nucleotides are TGTGCCAGCAGTTACTCCACGAGAGATACGCAGTATTTT.

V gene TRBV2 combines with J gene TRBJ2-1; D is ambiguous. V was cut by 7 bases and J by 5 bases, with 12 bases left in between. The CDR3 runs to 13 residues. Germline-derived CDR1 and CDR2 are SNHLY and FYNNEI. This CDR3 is CASKVTSNNEQFF. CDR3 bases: TGTGCCAGCAAAGTCACGTCTAACAATGAGCAGTTCTTC.

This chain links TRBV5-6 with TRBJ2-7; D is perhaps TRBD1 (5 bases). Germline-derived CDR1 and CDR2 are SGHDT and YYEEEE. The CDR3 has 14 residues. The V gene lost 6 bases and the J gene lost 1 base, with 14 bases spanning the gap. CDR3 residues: CASNHGGHSYEQYF. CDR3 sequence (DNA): TGTGCCAGCAACCACGGTGGACATTCCTACGAGCAGTACTTC.

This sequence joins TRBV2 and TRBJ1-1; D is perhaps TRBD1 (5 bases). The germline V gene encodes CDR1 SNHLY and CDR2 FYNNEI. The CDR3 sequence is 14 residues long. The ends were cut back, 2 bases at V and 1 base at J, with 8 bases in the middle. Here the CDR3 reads CASSEFRGNTEAFF. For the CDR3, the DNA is TGTGCCAGCAGTGAATTTAGGGGGAACACTGAAGCTTTCTTT.

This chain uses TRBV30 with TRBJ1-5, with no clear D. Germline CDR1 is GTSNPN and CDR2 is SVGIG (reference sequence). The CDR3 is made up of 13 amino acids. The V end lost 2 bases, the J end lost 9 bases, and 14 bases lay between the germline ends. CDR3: CAWSTIFTRPQHF. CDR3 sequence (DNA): TGTGCCTGGAGTACAATTTTTACCCGGCCCCAGCATTTT.

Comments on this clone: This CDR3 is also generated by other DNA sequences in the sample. The CDR3 loop reads CASSSPNQPQHF. CDR3 nucleotide sequence: TGTGCCAGCAGTTCCCCTAATCAGCCCCAGCATTTT. This rearrangement joins TRBV28 to TRBJ1-5; D uncertain. Germline assignment: CDR1 MDHEN and CDR2 SYDVKM. V was shortened by 4 bases and J by 4 bases, with 5 bases between the two germline ends. CDR3 length: 12 amino acids.

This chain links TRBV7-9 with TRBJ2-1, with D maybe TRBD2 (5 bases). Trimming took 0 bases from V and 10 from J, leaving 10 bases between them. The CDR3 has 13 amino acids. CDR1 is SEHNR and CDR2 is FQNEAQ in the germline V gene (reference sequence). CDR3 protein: CASSLAGVREQFF. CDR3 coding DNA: TGTGCCAGCAGCTTAGCGGGAGTGCGCGAGCAGTTCTTC.

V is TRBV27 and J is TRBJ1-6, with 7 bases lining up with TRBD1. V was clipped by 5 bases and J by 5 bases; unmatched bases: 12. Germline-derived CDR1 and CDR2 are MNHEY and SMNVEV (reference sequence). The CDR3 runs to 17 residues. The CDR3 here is CASSIRQGLPDNSPLHF. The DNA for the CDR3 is TGTGCCAGCAGTATCAGACAGGGATTACCGGATAATTCACCCCTCCACTTT.

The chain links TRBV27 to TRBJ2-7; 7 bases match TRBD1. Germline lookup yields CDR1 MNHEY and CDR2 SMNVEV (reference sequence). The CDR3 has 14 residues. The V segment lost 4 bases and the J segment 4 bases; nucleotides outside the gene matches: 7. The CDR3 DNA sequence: TGTGCCAGCAGTTCCGCGGACAGGTCATACGAGCAGTACTTC. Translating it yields CASSSADRSYEQYF.

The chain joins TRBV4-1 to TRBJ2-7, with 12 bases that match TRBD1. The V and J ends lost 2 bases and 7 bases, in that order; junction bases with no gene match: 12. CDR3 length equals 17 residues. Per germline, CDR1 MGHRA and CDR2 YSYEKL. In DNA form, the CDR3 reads TGCGCCAGCAGCCAAACCCCCGGGACAGGGGGCAACGGGGAGCAGTACTTC. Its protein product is CASSQTPGTGGNGEQYF.

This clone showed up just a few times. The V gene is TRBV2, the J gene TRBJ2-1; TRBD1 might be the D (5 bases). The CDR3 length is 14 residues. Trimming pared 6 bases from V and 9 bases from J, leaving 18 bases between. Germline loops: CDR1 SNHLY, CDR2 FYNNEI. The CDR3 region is CASRDNRRWSEQFF. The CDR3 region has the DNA TGTGCCAGCAGGGACAACCGTCGGTGGAGTGAGCAGTTCTTC.

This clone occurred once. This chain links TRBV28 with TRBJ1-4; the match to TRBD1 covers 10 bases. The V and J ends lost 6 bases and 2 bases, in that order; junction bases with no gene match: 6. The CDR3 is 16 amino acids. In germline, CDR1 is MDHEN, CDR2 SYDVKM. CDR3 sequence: CASRTDRGQTNEKLFF. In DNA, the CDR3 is TGTGCCAGCAGGACAGACAGGGGGCAGACTAATGAAAAACTGTTTTTT.

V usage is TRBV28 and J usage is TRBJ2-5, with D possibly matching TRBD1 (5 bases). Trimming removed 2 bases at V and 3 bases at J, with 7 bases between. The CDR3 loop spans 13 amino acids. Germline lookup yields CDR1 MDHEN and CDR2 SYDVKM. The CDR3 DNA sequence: TGTGCCAGCAGTTTAGACAGAGAAGAGACCCAGTACTTC. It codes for CASSLDREETQYF. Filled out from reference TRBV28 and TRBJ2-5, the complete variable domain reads DVKVTQSSRYLVKRTGEKVFLECVQDMDHENMFWYRQDPGLGLRLIYFSYDVKMKEKGDIPEGYSVSREKKERFSLILESASTNQTSMYLCASSLDREETQYFGPGTRLLVL.

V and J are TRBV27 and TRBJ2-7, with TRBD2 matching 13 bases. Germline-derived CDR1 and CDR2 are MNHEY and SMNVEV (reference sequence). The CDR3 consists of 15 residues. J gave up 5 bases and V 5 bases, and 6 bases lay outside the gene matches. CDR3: CASSPLGLAGHEQYF. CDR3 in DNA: TGTGCCAGCAGTCCCTTGGGACTAGCGGGACACGAGCAGTACTTC.

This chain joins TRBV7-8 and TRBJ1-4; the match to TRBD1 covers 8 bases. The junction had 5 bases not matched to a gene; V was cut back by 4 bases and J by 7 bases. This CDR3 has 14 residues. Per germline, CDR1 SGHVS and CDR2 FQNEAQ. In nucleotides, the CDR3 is TGTGCCAGCAGCTCCGGGACAGGAGTTGAAAAACTGTTTTTT. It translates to CASSSGTGVEKLFF.

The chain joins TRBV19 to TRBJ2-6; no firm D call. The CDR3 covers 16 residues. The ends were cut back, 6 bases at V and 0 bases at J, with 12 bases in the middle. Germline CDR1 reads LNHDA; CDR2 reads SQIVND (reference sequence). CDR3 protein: CASRLRLRSGANVLTF. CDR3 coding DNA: TGTGCCAGTAGACTCCGACTTCGCTCTGGGGCCAACGTCCTGACTTTC.

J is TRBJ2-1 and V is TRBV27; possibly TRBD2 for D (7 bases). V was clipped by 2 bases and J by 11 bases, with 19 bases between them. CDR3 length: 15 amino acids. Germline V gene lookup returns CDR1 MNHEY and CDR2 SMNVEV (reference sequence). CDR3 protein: CASSLKGSRGPKQFF. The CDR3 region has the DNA TGTGCCAGCAGTTTAAAGGGTTCGCGGGGGCCTAAGCAGTTCTTC.

The CDR3 protein is CASSPVGGIGYGYTF. The CDR3 nucleotides read TGTGCCAGCTCACCAGTTGGAGGGATAGGTTATGGCTACACCTTC. The chain combines TRBV18 with TRBJ1-2; D is unclear. Germline values: CDR1 KGHSH, CDR2 LQKENI. CDR3 length: 15 amino acids. V shed 2 bases and J shed 5 bases, with 15 bases lying between them.

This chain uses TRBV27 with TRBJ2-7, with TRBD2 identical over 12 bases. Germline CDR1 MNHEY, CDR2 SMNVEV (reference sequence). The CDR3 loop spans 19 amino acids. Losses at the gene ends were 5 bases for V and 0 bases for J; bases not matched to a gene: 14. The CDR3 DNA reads TGTGCCAGCAGTCCCACCGGGACTAGCGGGTACATCATCTCCTACGAGCAGTACTTC. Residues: CASSPTGTSGYIISYEQYF.